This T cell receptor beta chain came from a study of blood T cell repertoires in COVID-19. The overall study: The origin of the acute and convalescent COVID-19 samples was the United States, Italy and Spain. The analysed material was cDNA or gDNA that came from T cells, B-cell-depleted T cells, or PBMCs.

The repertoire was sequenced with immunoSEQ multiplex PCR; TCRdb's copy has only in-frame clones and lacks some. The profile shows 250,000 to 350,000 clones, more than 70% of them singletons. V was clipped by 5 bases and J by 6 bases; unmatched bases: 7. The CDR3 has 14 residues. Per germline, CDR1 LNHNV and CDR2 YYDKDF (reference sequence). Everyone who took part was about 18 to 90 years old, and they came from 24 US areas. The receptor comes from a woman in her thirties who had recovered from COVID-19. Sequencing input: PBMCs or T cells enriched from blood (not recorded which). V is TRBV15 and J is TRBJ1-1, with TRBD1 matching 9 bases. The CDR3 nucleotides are TGTGCCACCAGCCTGGACAGGGGTAGCGCTGAAGCTTTCTTT. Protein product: CATSLDRGSAEAFF.